Described below is a single T cell receptor (beta chain) sequence and its context. PCR employed 60 Vbeta and 13 Jbeta primers. The authors' processing: A later analysis tallied 65 million to 85 million unique TCR beta chains, about 9.9 million of them shared. The repertoire was sequenced with immunoSEQ multiplex PCR; TCRdb's copy has only in-frame clones and lacks some. V, J and clone size were drawn from that table, and D and trimming were deduced from the DNA. The sample shows 130,000 or so clones, about three quarters of them seen only once. The CDR3 is 18 residues long. The germline V gene has CDR1 MDHEN and CDR2 SYDVKM. The sample belongs to a study of cytomegalovirus exposure and HLA in healthy donors.

The chain carries TRBV28 and TRBJ2-5; 11 bases match TRBD2. Gene TRBJ2-7 matches the end of the DNA better, so the J call may be wrong. Input material: PBMCs. This TCR was recovered from a man aged 40-55 years in good health and CMV-seronegative. This CDR3 is CASEPIAGGRGIYYEQYF. The CDR3 DNA is TGTGCCAGTGAGCCTATAGCGGGAGGGAGGGGTATTTATTACGAGCAGTACTTC.